A selection of T cell receptor beta chains follows, all from one sample in a study of blood T cell repertoires in COVID-19. Clones were read by immunoSEQ multiplex PCR, and TCRdb kept only the in-frame ones, dropping some. The sample lists hundreds of thousands of clones, roughly 88% occurring once. Input material: peripheral blood. The receptors stem from a woman of 80 years or more with COVID-19, enrolled during active disease. Each CDR3 is given with its conserved first and last residue. Each record gives: V gene, J gene, clone size, D gene, CDR3 protein, CDR3 DNA. The D gene is left open where the match is weak. Part of the rows lack a size; the others show once, few, many or a class for expanded clones.

v_gene: TRBV6-1; j_gene: TRBJ1-6; abundance: once; d_gene: TRBD1; CDR3aa: CASSEVGDRGSPLHF; CDR3nt: TGTGCCAGCAGTGAAGTAGGGGACAGGGGTTCACCCCTCCACTTT
v_gene: TRBV12-5; j_gene: TRBJ2-1; abundance: .; d_gene: .; CDR3aa: CASGPSGGISNEQFF; CDR3nt: TGTGCTAGTGGTCCTTCAGGGGGGATTAGCAATGAGCAGTTCTTC
v_gene: TRBV3-1/TRBV3-2; j_gene: TRBJ2-3; abundance: .; d_gene: .; CDR3aa: CASSRPAGTLSTDTQYF; CDR3nt: TGTGCCAGCAGCCGGCCAGCGGGGACACTTAGCACAGATACGCAGTATTTT
v_gene: TRBV7-2; j_gene: TRBJ1-5; abundance: few; d_gene: TRBD1; CDR3aa: CASTGGQYSNQPQHF; CDR3nt: TGTGCCAGCACAGGGGGTCAGTATAGCAATCAGCCCCAGCATTTT
v_gene: TRBV6-6; j_gene: TRBJ1-4; abundance: once; d_gene: TRBD1; CDR3aa: CASRPRTGEAEKLFF; CDR3nt: TGTGCCAGCAGACCCCGGACAGGGGAAGCTGAAAAACTGTTTTTT
v_gene: TRBV5-1; j_gene: TRBJ1-4; abundance: .; d_gene: .; CDR3aa: CASSLRSQGLGTLNEKLFF; CDR3nt: TGCGCCAGCAGCTTGAGGTCCCAGGGCCTCGGGACACTTAATGAAAAACTGTTTTTT
v_gene: TRBV7-2; j_gene: TRBJ2-2; abundance: .; d_gene: .; CDR3aa: CASKEQGNTGELFF; CDR3nt: TGTGCCAGCAAGGAGCAAGGGAACACCGGGGAGCTGTTTTTT
v_gene: TRBV3-1/TRBV3-2; j_gene: TRBJ1-3; abundance: .; d_gene: .; CDR3aa: CASSPLSSGNTIYF; CDR3nt: TGTGCCAGCAGCCCCTTGAGCTCTGGAAACACCATATATTTT
v_gene: TRBV28; j_gene: TRBJ2-3; abundance: .; d_gene: .; CDR3aa: CASSSSVEGYDTQYF; CDR3nt: TGTGCCAGCAGTTCATCCGTGGAGGGCTACGATACGCAGTATTTT
v_gene: TRBV19; j_gene: TRBJ1-3; abundance: .; d_gene: .; CDR3aa: CASGQGRTGNTIYF; CDR3nt: TGTGCCAGTGGCCAGGGAAGGACTGGAAACACCATATATTTT
v_gene: TRBV7-2; j_gene: TRBJ1-5; abundance: .; d_gene: .; CDR3aa: CASSLDGNQPQHF; CDR3nt: TGTGCCAGCAGCTTAGACGGGAACCAGCCCCAGCATTTT
v_gene: TRBV7-2; j_gene: TRBJ2-7; abundance: .; d_gene: TRBD1; CDR3aa: CASSLRQGAEQYF; CDR3nt: TGTGCCAGCAGCCTCAGACAGGGGGCCGAGCAGTACTTC
v_gene: TRBV6-4; j_gene: TRBJ1-6; abundance: .; d_gene: TRBD1; CDR3aa: CASSDRQGVSPLHF; CDR3nt: TGTGCCAGCAGTGACCGACAGGGGGTTTCACCCCTCCACTTT
v_gene: TRBV7-8; j_gene: TRBJ1-1; abundance: few; d_gene: TRBD1; CDR3aa: CASSLAGTGGDEAFF; CDR3nt: TGTGCCAGCAGCTTGGCCGGGACAGGGGGCGATGAAGCTTTCTTT
v_gene: TRBV19; j_gene: TRBJ2-7; abundance: once; d_gene: TRBD2; CDR3aa: CASSSGTSGFGSPYEQYF; CDR3nt: TGTGCCAGTAGTTCCGGGACTAGCGGATTTGGCAGTCCCTACGAGCAGTACTTC
v_gene: TRBV27; j_gene: TRBJ2-7; abundance: .; d_gene: .; CDR3aa: CASARAGSYEQYF; CDR3nt: TGTGCCAGCGCCAGGGCAGGCTCCTACGAGCAGTACTTC
v_gene: TRBV7-9; j_gene: TRBJ2-3; abundance: .; d_gene: .; CDR3aa: CASSQLRGPTDTQYF; CDR3nt: TGTGCCAGCAGCCAGCTCAGGGGCCCCACAGATACGCAGTATTTT
v_gene: TRBV18; j_gene: TRBJ2-2; abundance: once; d_gene: TRBD1; CDR3aa: CASSPSPDRGIAGELFF; CDR3nt: TGTGCCAGCTCACCGAGCCCAGACAGGGGAATAGCCGGGGAGCTGTTTTTT
v_gene: TRBV19; j_gene: TRBJ1-5; abundance: .; d_gene: .; CDR3aa: CASRKGAGTQNQPQHF; CDR3nt: TGTGCCAGTAGAAAGGGCGCCGGGACACAAAATCAGCCCCAGCATTTT
v_gene: TRBV6-5; j_gene: TRBJ1-6; abundance: once; d_gene: TRBD1; CDR3aa: CASSYRATGNSPLHF; CDR3nt: TGTGCCAGCAGTTATCGAGCGACAGGGAATTCACCCCTCCACTTT
v_gene: TRBV5-1; j_gene: TRBJ2-5; abundance: once; d_gene: .; CDR3aa: CASRAGGQSQETQYF; CDR3nt: TGCGCCAGCAGGGCCGGAGGACAGAGCCAAGAGACCCAGTACTTC
v_gene: TRBV2; j_gene: TRBJ2-3; abundance: .; d_gene: TRBD1; CDR3aa: CASGRAGGADTQYF; CDR3nt: TGTGCCAGCGGTCGTGCAGGGGGCGCAGATACGCAGTATTTT
v_gene: TRBV10-3; j_gene: TRBJ1-1; abundance: .; d_gene: .; CDR3aa: CAIKARGNTEAFF; CDR3nt: TGTGCCATCAAAGCCAGGGGGAACACTGAAGCTTTCTTT